Sequencing of this T cell receptor (beta chain) was carried out in a study of blood T cell repertoires in COVID-19. Study at large: T cells, B-cell-depleted T cells, or PBMCs supplied cDNA or gDNA.

The assay was immunoSEQ multiplex PCR, and TCRdb's table has in-frame clones only and misses some. In the table there are 350,000 to 400,000 clones, around 89% of which are singletons. CDR3 size: 13 residues. Germline V gives CDR1 SGHNT, CDR2 YENEEA. V lost 5 bases, J lost 5 bases, and 11 bases lay in between. This clonotype originated in a woman between 18 and 29 years old who had recovered from COVID-19. The chain carries TRBV11-3 and TRBJ2-3; no clear D gene. Input material: PBMCs or T cells enriched from blood (not recorded which). This CDR3 is CASSQATEDTQYF. DNA of the CDR3: TGTGCCAGCAGCCAGGCTACGGAAGATACGCAGTATTTT. The full variable domain, with the rest looked up from reference TRBV11-3 and TRBJ2-3, is EAGVVQSPRYKIIEKKQPVAFWCNPISGHNTLYWYLQNLGQGPELLIRYENEEAVDDSQLPKDRFSAERLKGVDSTLKIQPAELGDSAVYLCASSQATEDTQYFGPGTRLTVL.